The clone carrying this TCR beta chain was recorded a few times. Its antigen remains unidentified. The sample originates from a study of T-cell memory formation after mild COVID-19. UMIs and sample barcodes were carried by the TCR alpha and TCR beta cDNA libraries that 5'RACE produced using constant-segment primers. Via MiXCR, TCRdb re-called the 5' RACE reads, giving one row per CDR3 protein. The sample yields 470,000 or so distinct CDR3 sequences, 15% to 20% seen once. The J segment lost 7 bases and the V segment lost 3 bases, leaving 12 bases of the junction unmatched. CDR3 size: 17 residues. Looked up from germline, CDR1 is SGHNT and CDR2 is YYREEE (reference sequence). Whole-study findings and limits: Researchers report contracting CD4+ clones mostly in CM and EM, with CD8+ clones in EMRA.

The origin of this receptor is an adult woman who had mild COVID-19 (a few samples of this study predate the infection). Cell type and time point are not known. The chain employs TRBV5-4 and TRBJ1-6; 8 nucleotides match TRBD1. Sequences were obtained from PBMCs or a T cell subset sorted from them (not recorded which). CDR3 coding DNA: TGTGCCAGCAGCTCCCGGACAGGGTCCACGGGGAATTCACCCCTCCACTTT. This codes for CASSSRTGSTGNSPLHF.